The 25 T cell receptor beta chains reported below all come from one sample, sequenced in a study of T cell changes during pregnancy in multiple sclerosis. Profiled with immunoSEQ multiplex PCR; TCRdb holds only in-frame clones, not every one. The table records tens of thousands of clones, 94% of them present only once. The sample was CD8+ T cells from peripheral blood mononuclear cells, taken in the first trimester of pregnancy. The receptors originated from a female donor with multiple sclerosis, enrolled in a pregnancy study.

J is TRBJ1-1 and V is TRBV4-2, with D maybe TRBD1 (5 bases). The length of the CDR3 is 16 residues. Germline V lookup: CDR1 LGHNA, CDR2 YNFKEQ. The germline V and J ends were trimmed by 0 bases and 1 base, with 12 bases remaining between them. CDR3: CASSQDRARANTEAFF. The DNA of the CDR3 is TGTGCCAGCAGCCAAGATCGGGCCAGGGCGAACACTGAAGCTTTCTTT.

The rearrangement joins TRBV10-3 to TRBJ2-1; TRBD2 is a possible D gene (5 bases). V was cut by 8 bases and J by 0 bases, with 8 bases left in between. The CDR3 length is 13 residues. Germline-derived CDR1 and CDR2 are ENHRY and SYGVKD. As DNA, the CDR3 is TGTGCCATCTTGGGGAGCTCCTACAATGAGCAGTTCTTC. Its protein is CAILGSSYNEQFF.

The chain is built from TRBV6-4 and TRBJ2-3, with 8 positions matching TRBD1. Germline V CDR1 and CDR2: MRHNA, SNTAGT. The V gene end was trimmed by 5 bases and the J gene end by 0 bases; junction bases not matched to a gene: 4. The CDR3 is made up of 15 amino acids. This chain's CDR3 is CASSPGQESTDTQYF. CDR3 coding DNA: TGTGCCAGCAGTCCGGGACAGGAAAGCACAGATACGCAGTATTTT.

The V call is TRBV4-2, the J call TRBJ2-3; TRBD2 aligns across 11 bases. J was trimmed by 3 bases and V by 0 bases; bases with no gene match: 5. There are 17 residues in the CDR3. CDR1 and CDR2 from the germline V gene are LGHNA and YNFKEQ. The CDR3 DNA sequence: TGTGCCAGCAGCCAAGATTATCCTAGCGGGGGGACAGATACGCAGTATTTT. It codes for CASSQDYPSGGTDTQYF.

The CDR3 sequence: CASSAMTGHMNTEAFF. CDR3 DNA: TGTGCCAGCAGCGCGATGACAGGGCACATGAACACTGAAGCTTTCTTT. This sequence joins TRBV9 and TRBJ1-1, with 7 bases lining up with TRBD1. CDR3 length equals 16 residues. CDR1 is SGDLS, CDR2 YYNGEE, per germline. The V segment lost 3 bases and the J segment 0 bases; nucleotides outside the gene matches: 8.

The rearrangement links TRBV2 to TRBJ2-1, with a tentative D call TRBD1 (6 bases). Germline values: CDR1 SNHLY, CDR2 FYNNEI. V lost 7 bases, J lost 8 bases, and 12 bases lay in between. The CDR3 contains 12 residues. The CDR3 is CASIGGSDEQFF. The CDR3 DNA is TGTGCCAGCATAGGGGGATCAGATGAGCAGTTCTTC.

This clone has a single count. The chain recombines TRBV7-3 with TRBJ1-1, with a weak D call TRBD1 (6 bases). V was cut by 5 bases and J by 8 bases, with 18 bases left in between. CDR1 and CDR2 from the germline V gene are SGHTA and FQGTGA. The CDR3 is 14 amino acids. The CDR3 reads CASSPWAGAEEAFF. Here the CDR3 DNA reads TGTGCCAGCAGCCCGTGGGCGGGGGCCGAAGAAGCTTTCTTT.

The CDR3 sequence: CASSPRGTSSYEQYF. DNA for the CDR3: TGTGCCAGCTCCCCCAGGGGGACCAGCTCCTACGAGCAGTACTTC. The V and J genes are TRBV18 and TRBJ2-7, with 7 bases that match TRBD1. Losses at the gene ends were 6 bases for V and 0 bases for J; bases not matched to a gene: 8. The CDR3 covers 15 residues. The V gene's germline CDR1 is KGHSH and CDR2 LQKENI. The full variable domain, completed using reference TRBV18 and TRBJ2-7, is NAGVMQNPRHLVRRRGQEARLRCSPMKGHSHVYWYRQLPEEGLKFMVYLQKENIIDESGMPKERFSAEFPKEGPSILRIQQVVRGDSAAYFCASSPRGTSSYEQYFGPGTRLTVT.

The rearrangement uses TRBV27 and TRBJ2-1; 9 bases align to TRBD1. This CDR3 has 15 residues. Germline trimming cut 5 bases from V and 8 bases from J; bases unmatched to any gene: 10. In germline, CDR1 is MNHEY, CDR2 SMNVEV (reference sequence). The CDR3 DNA is TGTGCCAGCAGTCCCGGGACAGGGTACCTCGATGAGCAGTTCTTC. It codes for CASSPGTGYLDEQFF.

V is TRBV5-1 and J is TRBJ2-5, with D unresolved. Looked up from germline, CDR1 is SGHRS and CDR2 is YFSETQ. This CDR3 region has 14 residues. Deletions cut 3 bases from V and 0 bases from J, with 9 bases between. The CDR3 bases are TGCGCCAGCAGCTCCAGACTGGACCAAGAGACCCAGTACTTC. This translates into CASSSRLDQETQYF.

The gene calls are TRBV28 and TRBJ2-1, with 8 bases aligning to TRBD2. CDR1 is MDHEN and CDR2 is SYDVKM in the germline V gene. The CDR3 runs to 14 residues. V shed 3 bases, J shed 5 bases, and the junction held 3 bases outside the gene matches. The CDR3 is CASSLTSVNNEQFF. In DNA form, the CDR3 reads TGTGCCAGCAGTTTGACTAGCGTCAACAATGAGCAGTTCTTC.

This clone occurred once. The rearrangement links TRBV7-9 to TRBJ2-1; 9 bases line up with TRBD1. The V segment lost 5 bases and the J segment 6 bases; nucleotides outside the gene matches: 11. The CDR3 contains 16 residues. The germline V gene has CDR1 SEHNR and CDR2 FQNEAQ (reference sequence). In DNA, the CDR3 is TGTGCCAGCAGCCCCGGGACAGGGTATATTGGCAATGAGCAGTTCTTC. Protein: CASSPGTGYIGNEQFF. The complete variable domain, with remaining parts taken from reference TRBV7-9 and TRBJ2-1, reads DTGVSQNPRHKITKRGQNVTFRCDPISEHNRLYWYRQTLGQGPEFLTYFQNEAQLEKSRLLSDRFSAERPKGSFSTLEIQRTEQGDSAMYLCASSPGTGYIGNEQFFGPGTRLTVL.

The rearrangement links TRBV27 to TRBJ1-1; 7 nucleotides line up with TRBD1. J was trimmed by 0 bases and V by 2 bases; bases with no gene match: 0. Germline lookup yields CDR1 MNHEY and CDR2 SMNVEV (reference sequence). The CDR3 totals 14 residues. CDR3 region: CASSLRGLNTEAFF. The CDR3 region has the DNA TGTGCCAGCAGTTTAAGGGGGCTGAACACTGAAGCTTTCTTT.

V gene TRBV6-5 combines with J gene TRBJ1-2, with D hard to call. CDR1 and CDR2 from the germline V gene are MNHEY and SVGAGI. This CDR3 is 13 amino acids long. Trimming stripped 0 bases from V and 7 bases from J, with 9 bases between. The CDR3 DNA is TGTGCCAGCAGTTACTCGAGCGGGTCTGGCTACACCTTC. Protein sequence: CASSYSSGSGYTF.

CDR3 region: CASSQGQDLDTQYF. The DNA for the CDR3 is TGTGCCAGCAGCCAAGGACAGGATTTGGATACGCAGTATTTT. V gene TRBV4-2 combines with J gene TRBJ2-3; weak D call: TRBD1 (6 bases). The ends were cut back, 1 base at V and 6 bases at J, with 11 bases in the middle. Germline V gene data show CDR1 as LGHNA and CDR2 as YNFKEQ. The CDR3 covers 14 residues.

The chain carries TRBV2 and TRBJ1-2; D is undetermined. V lost 0 bases, J lost 0 bases, and 14 bases lay in between. Looked up from germline, CDR1 is SNHLY and CDR2 is FYNNEI. This CDR3 has 17 residues. The CDR3 coding sequence is TGTGCCAGCAGTGAAGCGGCTTGGGCAGAATCTAACTATGGCTACACCTTC. Residues: CASSEAAWAESNYGYTF.

V is TRBV5-1 and J is TRBJ1-2; 8 nucleotides match TRBD1. Germline V gene data show CDR1 as SGHRS and CDR2 as YFSETQ. V lost 3 bases, J lost 3 bases, and 10 bases stayed unmatched. CDR3 length: 16 amino acids. The CDR3 coding sequence is TGCGCCAGCAGCTGGGACAGGTACACGGGGGACTATGGCTACACCTTC. This sequence encodes CASSWDRYTGDYGYTF.

The chain carries TRBV29-1 and TRBJ2-1, with D maybe TRBD1 (6 bases). V lost 3 bases to trimming and J lost 9 bases, with 12 bases between them. Germline CDR1 SQVTM, CDR2 ANQGSEA. There are 12 residues in the CDR3. CDR3 region: CSVEIQGTEQFF. The CDR3 DNA reads TGCAGCGTTGAGATCCAGGGGACTGAGCAGTTCTTC.

The chain joins TRBV7-9 to TRBJ1-1, with a tentative D call TRBD1 (6 bases). Germline V gives CDR1 SEHNR, CDR2 FQNEAQ (reference sequence). Deletions cut 2 bases from V and 0 bases from J, with 7 bases between. The CDR3 is 14 residues long. DNA of the CDR3: TGTGCCAGCAGCTTAAACAGGGTGAACACTGAAGCTTTCTTT. Encoded protein: CASSLNRVNTEAFF.

V gene TRBV7-9 combines with J gene TRBJ1-2; 9 bases map to TRBD1. With V trimmed by 4 bases and J by 4 bases, 10 bases remained unmatched. The length of the CDR3 is 16 residues. Germline V gene lookup returns CDR1 SEHNR and CDR2 FQNEAQ (reference sequence). CDR3 region: CASSSSRQGVSYGYTF. CDR3 nucleotide sequence: TGTGCCAGCAGCTCCTCCCGACAGGGGGTTAGCTATGGCTACACCTTC.

Only one count was recorded for this clone. V and J are TRBV15 and TRBJ2-3, with TRBD1 matching over 9 bases. V was clipped by 3 bases and J by 6 bases; unmatched bases: 1. CDR1 is LNHNV and CDR2 is YYDKDF in the germline V gene (reference sequence). The CDR3 loop spans 13 amino acids. CDR3 bases: TGTGCCACCAGCAGTGACAGGGGGGATACGCAGTATTTT. Translated, it gives CATSSDRGDTQYF.

This clone was recorded once. This chain joins TRBV9 and TRBJ2-3; 10 bases map to TRBD2. CDR1 is SGDLS, CDR2 YYNGEE, per germline. J lost 4 bases, V lost 1 base, and 15 bases had no gene match. This CDR3 contains 19 residues. The CDR3: CASSVPGTLAGETPDTQYF. The CDR3 nucleotides are TGTGCCAGCAGCGTACCCGGCACCCTAGCGGGGGAAACTCCAGATACGCAGTATTTT.

The chain carries TRBV27 and TRBJ2-7, with TRBD2 identical over 8 bases. Unmatched junction bases numbered 11, after V lost 5 bases and J lost 2 bases. CDR1 MNHEY and CDR2 SMNVEV come from the germline V gene (reference sequence). The CDR3 covers 16 residues. Written as DNA, the CDR3 is TGTGCCAGCAGTGACCCGCTCGCGGGGGGCCCCTACGAGCAGTACTTC. It is translated as CASSDPLAGGPYEQYF.

This chain links TRBV5-4 with TRBJ1-2; TRBD1 agrees at 7 bases. The V gene end was trimmed by 4 bases and the J gene end by 2 bases; junction bases not matched to a gene: 8. The CDR3 runs to 15 residues. Germline V CDR1 and CDR2: SGHNT, YYREEE (reference sequence). CDR3 loop: CASSLPGQRNYGYTF. The CDR3 DNA reads as TGTGCCAGCAGCCTTCCGGGACAGCGCAACTATGGCTACACCTTC.

This sequence joins TRBV27 and TRBJ2-3, with 9 bases aligning to TRBD1. Germline V gives CDR1 MNHEY, CDR2 SMNVEV (reference sequence). The CDR3 length is 16 residues. Trimming removed 5 bases from V and 4 bases from J; junction bases left unmatched: 10. CDR3 in amino acids: CASSNRDRVFSDTQYF. CDR3 in DNA: TGTGCCAGCAGTAACCGGGACAGGGTTTTTTCAGATACGCAGTATTTT.